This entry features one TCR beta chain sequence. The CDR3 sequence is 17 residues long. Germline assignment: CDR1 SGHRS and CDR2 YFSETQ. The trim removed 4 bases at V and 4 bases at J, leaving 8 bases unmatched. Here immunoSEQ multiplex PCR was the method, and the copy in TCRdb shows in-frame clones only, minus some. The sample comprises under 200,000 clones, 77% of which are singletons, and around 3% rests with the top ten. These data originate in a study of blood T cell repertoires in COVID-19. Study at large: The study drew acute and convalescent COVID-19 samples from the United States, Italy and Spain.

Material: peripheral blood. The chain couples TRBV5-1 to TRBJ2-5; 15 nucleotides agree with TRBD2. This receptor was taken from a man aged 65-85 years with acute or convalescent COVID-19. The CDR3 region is CASSQRPGLAGGETQYF. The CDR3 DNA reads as TGCGCCAGCAGCCAAAGACCGGGACTAGCGGGGGGAGAGACCCAGTACTTC.